This T cell receptor beta chain was observed in a study of beta chain features in type 1 diabetes. Notes on the study in general: Among all four CD4+ subsets, Type 1 diabetes patients had TCRB CDR3s that were moderately but significantly shorter.

The isolated RNA, all of it, was reverse transcribed, so expressed TCRB transcripts were what got sequenced. TCRdb keeps only in-frame clones here, not all; method: immunoSEQ multiplex PCR. The sample includes hundreds of thousands of clones, less than 20% of them seen just once. J gave up 3 bases and V 2 bases, and 5 bases lay outside the gene matches. The CDR3 covers 16 residues. Germline values: CDR1 KGHSH, CDR2 LQKENI. This clone has just a few counts. Its antigen is unidentified. The clonotype comes from a man between 18 and 29 years old in good health. J is TRBJ1-1 and V is TRBV18; 11 bases match TRBD1. The sample taken for sequencing was naive CD4+ T cells from blood. CDR3 bases: TGTGCCAGCTCACCAAAGGACAGGGGGCGGCACACTGAAGCTTTCTTT. Its translation is CASSPKDRGRHTEAFF.